The next 32 T cell receptor beta chains were all read from a single sample in a study of early T cells in non-severe SARS-CoV-2 infection. TCRdb passed the 5' RACE reads through MiXCR, listing each CDR3 protein once. The sample has around 64,000 distinct CDR3 sequences, approximately 10% seen once; the top ten hold roughly 6.8%. Sequencing was carried out using whole blood. Receptors originate from an adult who was a healthcare worker with PCR-confirmed SARS-CoV-2 infection or an uninfected control (not recorded which).

The genes are TRBV7-9 and TRBJ2-5; D gene unclear. V was trimmed by 6 bases and J by 2 bases, leaving 4 bases between them. Per the germline V gene, CDR1 is SEHNR and CDR2 is FQNEAQ (reference sequence). CDR3 size: 11 residues. CDR3 sequence: CASRTQETQYF. DNA for the CDR3: TGTGCCAGCAGGACACAAGAGACCCAGTACTTC.

The chain recombines TRBV10-2 with TRBJ1-2; D might be TRBD1 (6 bases). Germline V lookup: CDR1 WSHSY, CDR2 SAAADI. This CDR3 spans 14 amino acids. Trimming removed 4 bases at V and 9 bases at J, with 18 bases between. CDR3 sequence: CASSVLQGVSSYTF. In DNA form, the CDR3 reads TGCGCCAGCAGTGTTTTACAGGGAGTGAGTAGCTACACCTTC.

The chain carries TRBV5-1 and TRBJ2-7; D unresolved. Germline V lookup: CDR1 SGHRS, CDR2 YFSETQ. The CDR3 is made up of 13 amino acids. The ends were cut back, 0 bases at V and 3 bases at J, with 7 bases in the middle. The CDR3 coding sequence is TGCGCCAGCAGCTTGGCGGATTACTACGAGCAGTACTTC. Its protein product is CASSLADYYEQYF.

This clonotype has a handful of counts. The V call is TRBV7-9, the J call TRBJ1-5; D is possibly TRBD1 (5 bases). Germline V gene lookup returns CDR1 SEHNR and CDR2 FQNEAQ (reference sequence). CDR3 length equals 16 residues. Trimming stripped 5 bases from V and 1 base from J, with 15 bases between. The CDR3 here is CASSLDTLGSNQPQHF. Here the CDR3 DNA reads TGTGCCAGCAGCCTGGACACGCTGGGAAGCAATCAGCCCCAGCATTTT.

The sample holds many counts of this clonotype. At one end, the junction sequence differs from germline, possibly due to a read error. The genes are TRBV7-7 and TRBJ2-3, with D tentatively TRBD1 (6 bases). The CDR3 contains 13 residues. Looked up from germline, CDR1 is SSHAT and CDR2 is FNYEAQ (reference sequence). As DNA, the CDR3 is TGTGCTAGCAGCCAGGGGTTCGCAGATACGCAGTATTTT. Amino acids: CASSQGFADTQYF.

This clonotype was observed at least ten times. V and J are TRBV24-1 and TRBJ2-1; perhaps TRBD1 as D (5 bases). Germline lookup yields CDR1 KGHDR and CDR2 SFDVKD. Trimming took off 4 bases at V and 5 bases at J, with 11 bases between the two ends. This CDR3 is 14 amino acids long. The chain's CDR3 is CATSDWGSDNEQFF. CDR3 DNA: TGTGCCACCAGTGACTGGGGCTCGGACAATGAGCAGTTCTTC.

The table lists this clonotype with a few counts. The chain joins TRBV2 to TRBJ1-5; D is ambiguous. Germline V lookup: CDR1 SNHLY, CDR2 FYNNEI. CDR3 length: 14 residues. V was clipped by 6 bases and J by 0 bases, with 9 bases between them. CDR3 sequence: CASSADNSNQPQHF. The CDR3, as DNA: TGTGCCAGCAGCGCTGACAATAGCAATCAGCCCCAGCATTTT.

This clonotype showed up many times. The chain couples TRBV6-1 to TRBJ2-7; unclear D gene. The V gene lost 2 bases and the J gene lost 6 bases, with 11 bases spanning the gap. This CDR3 has 13 residues. Germline loops: CDR1 MNHNS, CDR2 SASEGT. The CDR3 loop reads CASSEHYAPEQYF. CDR3 in DNA: TGTGCCAGCAGTGAACATTATGCACCCGAGCAGTACTTC.

This clonotype was seen many times. V gene TRBV7-9 combines with J gene TRBJ2-1; TRBD2 might be the D (6 bases). Germline CDR1 reads SEHNR; CDR2 reads FQNEAQ (reference sequence). The CDR3 has 16 residues. V lost 0 bases and J 8 bases, leaving 17 bases between the germline ends. The chain's CDR3 is CASSLAQGGPRDEQFF. As DNA, the CDR3 is TGTGCCAGCAGCTTAGCACAAGGAGGGCCGCGGGATGAGCAGTTCTTC.

The J gene is TRBJ2-2, the V gene TRBV9, with 8 bases matching TRBD1. The CDR3 is 16 amino acids. Germline values: CDR1 SGDLS, CDR2 YYNGEE. Trimming cost V 5 bases and J 0 bases; bases outside gene matches: 6. The CDR3 is CASSLGQATNTGELFF. The CDR3 DNA reads as TGTGCCAGCAGTCTGGGACAGGCGACGAACACCGGGGAGCTGTTTTTT. Full variable domain (remainder filled in from reference TRBV9 and TRBJ2-2): DSGVTQTPKHLITATGQRVTLRCSPRSGDLSVYWYQQSLDQGLQFLIQYYNGEERAKGNILERFSAQQFPDLHSELNLSSLELGDSALYFCASSLGQATNTGELFFGEGSRLTVL.

This chain joins TRBV20-1 and TRBJ2-1, with D maybe TRBD1 (6 bases). From germline, CDR1 is DFQATT and CDR2 SNEGSKA (reference sequence). CDR3 length: 13 amino acids. With 6 bases removed from V and 6 bases from J, the gap between germline ends came to 15 bases. CDR3 sequence (DNA): TGCAGTGCACCGACAGGCCAGGGCAATGAGCAGTTCTTC. Its translation: CSAPTGQGNEQFF.

Ten or more counts support this clonotype. The chain is built from TRBV5-1 and TRBJ1-2; 8 bases align to TRBD1. This CDR3 contains 14 residues. The V gene end was trimmed by 0 bases and the J gene end by 8 bases; junction bases not matched to a gene: 6. CDR1 is SGHRS, CDR2 YFSETQ, per germline. The CDR3 coding sequence is TGCGCCAGCAGCTTGGGCAGGGGGCTAGGAGGCTACACCTTC. This codes for CASSLGRGLGGYTF.

This sequence joins TRBV7-9 and TRBJ1-5; no firm D call. V lost 4 bases and J 4 bases, leaving 8 bases between the germline ends. CDR1 and CDR2 (germline): SEHNR, FQNEAQ (reference sequence). The CDR3 sequence is 13 residues long. CDR3 sequence: CASSSTANQPQHF. In nucleotides, the CDR3 is TGTGCCAGCAGCTCTACAGCTAATCAGCCCCAGCATTTT.

The genes are TRBV2 and TRBJ1-6; a possible D gene is TRBD1 (5 bases). CDR3 length equals 14 residues. V lost 6 bases, J lost 9 bases, and 15 bases lay in between. Per the germline V gene, CDR1 is SNHLY and CDR2 is FYNNEI. The CDR3 sequence is CASRPTRGTSPLHF. The CDR3 DNA sequence: TGTGCCAGCAGGCCGACAAGGGGCACTTCACCCCTCCACTTT. The full variable domain, completed using reference TRBV2 and TRBJ1-6, is EPEVTQTPSHQVTQMGQEVILRCVPISNHLYFYWYRQILGQKVEFLVSFYNNEISEKSEIFDDQFSVERPDGSNFTLKIRSTKLEDSAMYFCASRPTRGTSPLHFGNGTRLTVT.

V gene TRBV11-2 combines with J gene TRBJ2-1; 9 bases agree with TRBD1. The CDR3 spans 16 residues. Germline lookup yields CDR1 SGHAT and CDR2 FQNNGV. V shed 4 bases and J 7 bases; nucleotides not matched to a gene: 11. The CDR3 sequence: CASSSYRGRASNEQFF. For the CDR3, the DNA is TGTGCCAGCAGCTCTTACAGGGGGCGAGCTTCGAATGAGCAGTTCTTC.

This clonotype was seen only a few times. V usage is TRBV29-1 and J usage is TRBJ1-1, with D perhaps TRBD1 (5 bases). The germline V gene has CDR1 SQVTM and CDR2 ANQGSEA. V gave up 0 bases and J gave up 6 bases, with 14 bases separating them. The CDR3 contains 14 residues. This CDR3 is CSVEEVGTGAEAFF. CDR3 nucleotides: TGCAGCGTTGAAGAGGTTGGCACAGGTGCTGAAGCTTTCTTT. The variable domain in full, with the rest retrieved from reference TRBV29-1 and TRBJ1-1, is SAVISQKPSRDICQRGTSLTIQCQVDSQVTMMFWYRQQPGQSLTLIATANQGSEATYESGFVIDKFPISRPNLTFSTLTVSNMSPEDSSIYLCSVEEVGTGAEAFFGQGTRLTVV.

This clonotype was observed many times. The rearrangement joins TRBV2 to TRBJ2-5, with D possibly TRBD1 on 5 matching bases. This CDR3 is 14 amino acids long. V was trimmed by 1 base and J by 3 bases, leaving 9 bases between them. Germline CDR1 SNHLY, CDR2 FYNNEI. The CDR3 protein is CASSEEAGKETQYF. The CDR3, as DNA: TGTGCCAGCAGTGAAGAGGCAGGGAAAGAGACCCAGTACTTC.

This clonotype was counted ten times or more. The chain has TRBV7-3 and TRBJ2-4; the D gene is possibly TRBD1 (5 bases). Germline values: CDR1 SGHTA, CDR2 FQGTGA. Between the trimmed V and J ends, which lost 1 base and 6 bases, there was a span of 7 bases. The CDR3 is 13 amino acids. The CDR3 DNA follows: TGTGCCAGCAGCTTAAATAGGGGAAACATTCAGTACTTC. Translation gives CASSLNRGNIQYF.

This chain uses TRBV2 with TRBJ1-1; TRBD1 is a possible D gene (6 bases). CDR1 is SNHLY and CDR2 is FYNNEI in the germline V gene. This CDR3 has 13 amino acids. V shed 5 bases and J shed 0 bases, with 7 bases lying between them. CDR3 sequence (DNA): TGTGCCAGCAGTTGGACAGTGAACACTGAAGCTTTCTTT. The encoded protein is CASSWTVNTEAFF.

This clonotype has a handful of counts. V usage is TRBV9 and J usage is TRBJ1-1; D is undetermined. Trimming shortened V by 0 bases and J by 0 bases, and 9 bases separated the two germline ends. Germline values: CDR1 SGDLS, CDR2 YYNGEE. This CDR3 has 15 amino acids. CDR3 DNA sequence: TGTGCCAGCAGCGTAGGAGGTTCCTTGAACACTGAAGCTTTCTTT. Residues: CASSVGGSLNTEAFF.

This clonotype appeared many times. This chain joins TRBV6-4 and TRBJ2-1, with D maybe TRBD1 (7 bases). The germline V gene encodes CDR1 MRHNA and CDR2 SNTAGT. V was shortened by 0 bases and J by 7 bases, with 16 bases between the two germline ends. The CDR3 totals 16 residues. DNA for the CDR3: TGTGCCAGCAGTGACTCGCGGGACAGCCATTCGAATGAGCAGTTCTTC. Its protein product is CASSDSRDSHSNEQFF.

This clonotype was found a few times. V usage is TRBV3-1 and J usage is TRBJ2-1; D assignment may be TRBD1 or TRBD2 (5 bases each). The germline V gene has CDR1 LGHDT and CDR2 YNNKEL (reference sequence). The ends were cut back, 5 bases at V and 9 bases at J, with 17 bases in the middle. CDR3 length equals 14 residues. CDR3 sequence (DNA): TGTGCCAGCAGCTTACTCCGGGGACGTGGTGAGCAGTTCTTC. Translated, it gives CASSLLRGRGEQFF.

There are a few counts of this clonotype. This chain links TRBV7-9 with TRBJ2-7, with 9 nucleotides matching TRBD2. V shed 4 bases and J 2 bases; nucleotides not matched to a gene: 3. The CDR3 is 14 residues long. Looked up from germline, CDR1 is SEHNR and CDR2 is FQNEAQ (reference sequence). The CDR3 nucleotides read TGTGCCAGCAGCTCAGCGGGAGGCACCTACGAGCAGTACTTC. It is translated as CASSSAGGTYEQYF.

V usage is TRBV5-1 and J usage is TRBJ2-1, with a weak D call TRBD1 (6 bases). Germline V gene data show CDR1 as SGHRS and CDR2 as YFSETQ. The CDR3 is 15 residues long. Trimming took 0 bases from V and 4 from J, leaving 11 bases between them. DNA of the CDR3: TGCGCCAGCAGCTTGGTAGGACAGATATACAATGAGCAGTTCTTC. It encodes CASSLVGQIYNEQFF.

This clonotype turned up a few times. The V and J genes are TRBV18 and TRBJ1-1; no clear D gene. V was cut by 6 bases and J by 8 bases, with 10 bases left in between. This CDR3 contains 11 residues. CDR1 KGHSH and CDR2 LQKENI come from the germline V gene. CDR3 residues: CASSAAGEAFF. CDR3 sequence (DNA): TGTGCCAGCTCCGCGGCGGGGGAAGCTTTCTTT.

This clonotype was counted many times. The rearrangement links TRBV6-5 to TRBJ1-5; D unclear. There are 13 residues in the CDR3. CDR1 and CDR2 (germline): MNHEY, SVGAGI. Between the trimmed V and J ends, which lost 6 bases and 5 bases, there was a span of 11 bases. The CDR3 loop reads CASRDGRDQPQHF. The CDR3 DNA reads TGTGCCAGCAGGGACGGGAGGGATCAGCCCCAGCATTTT.

At least ten counts were recorded for this clonotype. This chain connects TRBV6-2 or TRBV6-3 to TRBJ2-1, with D possibly matching TRBD2 (5 bases). Germline lookup yields CDR1 MNHEY and CDR2 SVGEGT. This CDR3 is 14 amino acids long. V lost 6 bases to trimming and J lost 5 bases, with 14 bases between them. As DNA, the CDR3 is TGTGCCAGCAGCCCCGGGGTAGGTCACAATGAGCAGTTCTTC. The encoded protein is CASSPGVGHNEQFF.

The CDR3 nucleotides read TGTGCCAGCAGCGCCTCGACAGGGGGCGTAGATACGCAGTATTTT. Translation: CASSASTGGVDTQYF. The chain has TRBV7-3 and TRBJ2-3; 10 nucleotides align to TRBD1. The V and J ends lost 5 bases and 5 bases, in that order; junction bases with no gene match: 7. The CDR3 runs to 15 residues. From germline, CDR1 is SGHTA and CDR2 FQGTGA.

The chain uses TRBV19 and TRBJ1-2, with D perhaps matching TRBD1 (5 bases). V was pared by 5 bases and J by 2 bases, with 12 bases between. Germline V gene sequence: CDR1 LNHDA, CDR2 SQIVND (reference sequence). CDR3 size: 14 residues. This chain's CDR3 is CASSRRGLNYGYTF. CDR3 nucleotide sequence: TGTGCCAGTAGTCGAAGGGGACTAAACTATGGCTACACCTTC.

This clonotype was seen many times. The chain carries TRBV12-3 or TRBV12-4 and TRBJ2-7; D might be TRBD2 (6 bases). With 3 bases removed from V and 3 bases from J, the gap between germline ends came to 12 bases. The CDR3 consists of 14 residues. The CDR3, as DNA: TGTGCCAGCAGTTTTGGTCCCGGGAGCTACGAGCAGTACTTC. Translation gives CASSFGPGSYEQYF.

This clonotype turned up a few times. V is TRBV29-1 and J is TRBJ2-7, with D possibly being TRBD1 (6 bases). The CDR3 consists of 16 residues. V lost 2 bases, J lost 3 bases, and 20 bases lay in between. Germline V gene sequence: CDR1 SQVTM, CDR2 ANQGSEA. CDR3 bases: TGCAGCGTTGAACGTCCCATACAGGGAAATGACTACGAGCAGTACTTC. Amino acids: CSVERPIQGNDYEQYF.

This clonotype has a count of ten or more. The chain has TRBV29-1 and TRBJ1-6, with 7 bases matching TRBD1. V gave up 5 bases and J gave up 10 bases; unmatched junction bases: 8. The CDR3 covers 13 residues. CDR1 and CDR2 from the germline V gene are SQVTM and ANQGSEA. The CDR3: CSVLTGRDSPLHF. CDR3 nucleotide sequence: TGCAGCGTTCTGACAGGGAGGGACTCACCCCTCCACTTT.